A single T cell receptor beta chain is shown here with its context. Its antigen is unidentified. Germline values: CDR1 LNHDA, CDR2 SQIVND (reference sequence). V was trimmed by 2 bases and J by 0 bases, leaving 7 bases between them. There are 14 residues in the CDR3. This entry is derived from a study of T cell responses to AZD1222 COVID-19 vaccine. Only in-frame clones appear in the TCRdb table, and some are missing; sequencing was by immunoSEQ multiplex PCR. Of about 200,000 clones listed, 91% are singletons. General observations from the study: Spike-wide vaccine-associated CD4 TCRs dominated at 160-218 and 743-854. After the peak T cell response, and only then, were repertoires sampled. Among the donors, most were white British and more were female, and clonal diversity was possibly underestimated. Baseline serostatus was positive in only a handful of AZD1222 recipients.

This chain joins TRBV19 and TRBJ1-1; D gene unclear. This material consisted of peripheral blood, taken 28 days after the second AZD1222 dose. This clonotype was obtained from an adult who received the AZD1222 COVID-19 vaccine. In DNA form, the CDR3 reads TGTGCCAGTAGTATAACCGGTATGAACACTGAAGCTTTCTTT. This encodes CASSITGMNTEAFF.